What follows is one T cell receptor beta chain and its context. This entry belongs to a study of T cells in localized non-small cell lung cancer. Profiled with immunoSEQ multiplex PCR; TCRdb holds only in-frame clones, not every one. The table lists tens of thousands of clones, around nine tenths of them singletons. The clonotype comes from a woman between 35 and 70 years old with stage I squamous cell lung carcinoma. The sequencing used peripheral blood, collected before any cancer treatment.

The chain's CDR3 is CAWGGTVSYEQYF. The CDR3, as DNA: TGTGCCTGGGGGGGGACAGTATCCTACGAGCAGTACTTC. The chain links TRBV30 to TRBJ2-7, with a tentative D call TRBD1 (7 bases). V dropped 5 bases and J dropped 1 base, with 12 bases sitting between them. Germline loops: CDR1 GTSNPN, CDR2 SVGIG (reference sequence). The CDR3 loop spans 13 amino acids. Together with reference TRBV30 and TRBJ2-7, the CDR3 gives the full variable domain: SQTIHQWPATLVQPVGSPLSLECTVEGTSNPNLYWYRQAAGRGLQLLFYSVGIGQISSEVPQNLSASRPQDRQFILSSKKLLLSDSGFYLCAWGGTVSYEQYFGPGTRLTVT.